The TCR beta chain under discussion was sequenced for a study of T cell changes during pregnancy in multiple sclerosis. TCRdb's copy holds only in-frame clones and misses some; the assay was immunoSEQ multiplex PCR. There are some 100,000 clones in the sample; around 94% occur only once, and about 1.3% lies in the top ten. Germline V gives CDR1 MGHRA, CDR2 YSYEKL. Trimming removed 0 bases from V and 1 base from J, with 7 bases in between. CDR3 length: 14 amino acids. The receptor comes from a female donor with multiple sclerosis, enrolled in a pregnancy study. The sample here was peripheral blood, taken in the second trimester of pregnancy. V gene TRBV4-1 combines with J gene TRBJ2-7, with D possibly TRBD2 on 6 matching bases. CDR3 loop: CASSQDGGSYEQYF. The CDR3 bases are TGCGCCAGCAGCCAAGACGGGGGTTCCTACGAGCAGTACTTC.